This T cell receptor (beta chain) was identified in a study of T cell changes during pregnancy in multiple sclerosis. Unmatched junction bases numbered 9, after V lost 4 bases and J lost 3 bases. This CDR3 region has 16 residues. Per the germline V gene, CDR1 is WNHNN and CDR2 is SYGVQD (reference sequence). Assay used: immunoSEQ multiplex PCR; TCRdb lists only in-frame clones, some missing. The sample includes tens of thousands of clones, approximately 90% of them seen just once. The chain employs TRBV10-1 and TRBJ1-3; 7 nucleotides agree with TRBD1. The input for sequencing was CD4+ T cells from peripheral blood mononuclear cells, taken in the third trimester of pregnancy. The TCR originated in a female donor with multiple sclerosis, enrolled in a pregnancy study. The CDR3 is CASSGTGADYGNTIYF. The CDR3 nucleotides are TGCGCCAGCAGTGGTACAGGGGCCGACTATGGAAACACCATATATTTT.